Below, 13 T cell receptor beta chains from the same sample are listed, as sequenced in a study of T cell clonotyping in hematopoietic cell transplantation. As to time point: recipient sample about 28 days before transplant, after cytoreduction. Profiling relied on immunoSEQ multiplex PCR, and the TCRdb table lists in-frame clones only, not all of them. The sample yields 25,000 to 30,000 clones, more than 85% seen once. Sequencing used peripheral blood mononuclear cells, obtained before stem cell transplant. These receptors came from a middle-aged man with acute myeloid leukemia. Some clones in this sample may be carry-over from other donors' samples.

V usage is TRBV7-2 and J usage is TRBJ1-1; TRBD1 agrees at 8 bases. CDR1 SGHTA and CDR2 FQGNSA come from the germline V gene. V was pared by 7 bases and J by 5 bases, with 6 bases of the junction left unmatched. The CDR3 extends over 13 amino acids. The CDR3 spells CASTPQGATEAFF. In DNA form, the CDR3 reads TGTGCCAGCACCCCTCAGGGGGCAACTGAAGCTTTCTTT.

The V gene is TRBV7-2, the J gene TRBJ2-1, with a possible D match to TRBD2 (6 bases). Germline lookup yields CDR1 SGHTA and CDR2 FQGNSA. V was cut by 1 base and J by 0 bases, with 7 bases left in between. The length of the CDR3 is 15 residues. This CDR3 reads CASSLVGSSYNEQFF. DNA for the CDR3: TGTGCCAGCAGCTTAGTCGGGAGCTCCTACAATGAGCAGTTCTTC.

CDR3 region: CASEQLNQPQHF. As DNA, the CDR3 is TGTGCCAGCGAGCAGCTCAATCAGCCCCAGCATTTT. The rearrangement uses TRBV28 and TRBJ1-5; no clear D gene. V lost 8 bases, J lost 3 bases, and 8 bases lay in between. Germline loops: CDR1 MDHEN, CDR2 SYDVKM. CDR3 length: 12 amino acids.

This sequence joins TRBV7-8 and TRBJ2-7, with 9 bases lining up with TRBD2. Germline loops: CDR1 SGHVS, CDR2 FQNEAQ. This CDR3 contains 16 residues. V lost 5 bases to trimming and J lost 2 bases; unmatched junction nucleotides: 10. The CDR3 reads CASSPRGSGGTYEQYF. The CDR3 nucleotides are TGTGCCAGCAGCCCCAGAGGGAGCGGGGGGACCTACGAGCAGTACTTC.

The chain has TRBV7-2 and TRBJ2-7; weak D call: TRBD1 (5 bases). Germline V lookup: CDR1 SGHTA, CDR2 FQGNSA. V lost 4 bases and J lost 2, with 24 bases in between. The CDR3 totals 18 residues. Here the CDR3 reads CASSSRGGTGDPTYEQYF. The CDR3 bases are TGTGCCAGCAGCTCTAGAGGTGGAACAGGCGATCCGACCTACGAGCAGTACTTC. Filled out from reference TRBV7-2 and TRBJ2-7, the complete variable domain reads GAGVSQSPSNKVTEKGKDVELRCDPISGHTALYWYRQSLGQGLEFLIYFQGNSAPDKSGLPSDRFSAERTGGSVSTLTIQRTQQEDSAVYLCASSSRGGTGDPTYEQYFGPGTRLTVT.

This chain joins TRBV5-1 and TRBJ2-1; D is undetermined. The CDR3 is 15 residues long. The ends were cut back, 2 bases at V and 0 bases at J, with 9 bases in the middle. Germline V CDR1 and CDR2: SGHRS, YFSETQ. CDR3 in amino acids: CASSFVRSSYNEQFF. The CDR3 DNA reads TGCGCCAGCAGCTTTGTCCGGAGCTCCTACAATGAGCAGTTCTTC.

This sequence joins TRBV5-5 and TRBJ1-5; a weak D match, TRBD1 (5 bases). Germline-derived CDR1 and CDR2 are SGHKS and YYEKEE (reference sequence). The V end was cut by 0 bases, the J end by 7 bases, with 8 bases between. The CDR3 is 13 residues long. This CDR3 reads CASSLEQEQPQHF. CDR3 nucleotides: TGTGCCAGCAGCTTGGAACAGGAGCAGCCCCAGCATTTT.

The V and J genes are TRBV7-9 and TRBJ1-3; D may be TRBD1 (6 bases). Trimming pared 4 bases from V and 2 bases from J, leaving 12 bases between. Germline loops: CDR1 SEHNR, CDR2 FQNEAQ (reference sequence). This CDR3 contains 15 residues. The CDR3 DNA reads TGTGCCAGCAGCTCCCGTTGGACAGCTGGAAACACCATATATTTT. Translated, it gives CASSSRWTAGNTIYF.

This clone came up once. The CDR3 DNA is TGTGCCAGCAGCTTACCGGGACATCAGTTCTTC. Residues: CASSLPGHQFF. The J gene is TRBJ2-1, the V gene TRBV12-1; TRBD1 reflects the table's D call only, with no check against the DNA. TRBV12-1 is listed as a pseudogene. This CDR3 spans 11 amino acids.

The J gene is TRBJ1-2, the V gene TRBV7-9, with D perhaps TRBD1 (6 bases). Germline CDR1 is SEHNR and CDR2 is FQNEAQ (reference sequence). The ends were cut back, 5 bases at V and 8 bases at J, with 18 bases in the middle. The CDR3 totals 14 residues. This CDR3 is CASSPRQVEEGYTF. The CDR3 region has the DNA TGTGCCAGCAGCCCTCGACAGGTTGAGGAAGGCTACACCTTC.

The chain joins TRBV28 to TRBJ1-1; 10 nucleotides agree with TRBD1. V was clipped by 5 bases and J by 5 bases; unmatched bases: 5. The CDR3 totals 14 residues. Germline CDR1 is MDHEN and CDR2 is SYDVKM. The CDR3 loop reads CASSARTGGTEAFF. In DNA, the CDR3 is TGTGCCAGCAGTGCTCGGACAGGGGGGACTGAAGCTTTCTTT. The whole variable domain, filled in from reference TRBV28 and TRBJ1-1, reads DVKVTQSSRYLVKRTGEKVFLECVQDMDHENMFWYRQDPGLGLRLIYFSYDVKMKEKGDIPEGYSVSREKKERFSLILESASTNQTSMYLCASSARTGGTEAFFGQGTRLTVV.

CDR3 residues: CASTLGAGPNTGELFF. CDR3 nucleotides: TGTGCCAGCACCCTCGGGGCGGGGCCGAACACCGGGGAGCTGTTTTTT. The gene calls are TRBV28 and TRBJ2-2, with D possibly TRBD2 on 6 matching bases. Trimming took off 7 bases at V and 0 bases at J, with 15 bases between the two ends. Germline V gives CDR1 MDHEN, CDR2 SYDVKM. CDR3 length: 16 residues.

This clone was detected once. The chain employs TRBV28 and TRBJ1-5; D is undetermined. The CDR3 is 13 residues long. Between the trimmed V and J ends, which lost 5 bases and 6 bases, there was a span of 11 bases. The germline V gene encodes CDR1 MDHEN and CDR2 SYDVKM. The CDR3 coding sequence is TGTGCCAGCAGTCTCAGGTTTGGTCAGCCCCAGCATTTT. Translation gives CASSLRFGQPQHF.